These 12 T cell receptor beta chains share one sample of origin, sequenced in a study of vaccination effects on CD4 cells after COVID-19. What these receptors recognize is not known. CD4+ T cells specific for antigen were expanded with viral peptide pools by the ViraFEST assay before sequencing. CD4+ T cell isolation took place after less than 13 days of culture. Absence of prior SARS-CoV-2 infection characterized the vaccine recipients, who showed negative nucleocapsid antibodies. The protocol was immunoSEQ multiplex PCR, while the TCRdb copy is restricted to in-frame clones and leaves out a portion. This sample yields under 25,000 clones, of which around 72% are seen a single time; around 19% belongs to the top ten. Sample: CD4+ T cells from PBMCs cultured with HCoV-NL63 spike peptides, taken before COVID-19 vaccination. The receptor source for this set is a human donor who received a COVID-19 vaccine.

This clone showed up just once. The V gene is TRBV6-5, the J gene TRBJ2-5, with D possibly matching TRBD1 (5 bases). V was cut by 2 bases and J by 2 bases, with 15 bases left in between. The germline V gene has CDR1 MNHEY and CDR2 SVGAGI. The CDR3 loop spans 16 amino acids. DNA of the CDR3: TGTGCCAGCAGTTACGACTCAGGGCTGGGTCAAGAGACCCAGTACTTC. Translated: CASSYDSGLGQETQYF.

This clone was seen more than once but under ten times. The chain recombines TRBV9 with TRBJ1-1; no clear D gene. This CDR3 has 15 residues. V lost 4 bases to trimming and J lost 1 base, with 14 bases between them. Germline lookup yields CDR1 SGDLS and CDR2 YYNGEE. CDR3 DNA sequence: TGTGCCAGCAGCCCGACACATGGTTCGAACACTGAAGCTTTCTTT. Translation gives CASSPTHGSNTEAFF.

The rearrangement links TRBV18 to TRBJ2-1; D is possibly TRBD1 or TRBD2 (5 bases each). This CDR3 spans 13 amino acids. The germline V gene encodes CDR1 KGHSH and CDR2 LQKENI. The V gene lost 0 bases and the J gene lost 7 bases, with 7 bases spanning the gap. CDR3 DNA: TGTGCCAGCTCACCACCTGGGGGAAATGAGCAGTTCTTC. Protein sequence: CASSPPGGNEQFF.

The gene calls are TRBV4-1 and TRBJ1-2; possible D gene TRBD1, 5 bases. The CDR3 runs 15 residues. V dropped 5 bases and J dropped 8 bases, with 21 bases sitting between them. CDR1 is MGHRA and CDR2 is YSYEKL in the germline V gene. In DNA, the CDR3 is TGCGCCAGCAGCAACCTATTAAAGCAGGGTGACGGCTACACCTTC. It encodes CASSNLLKQGDGYTF.

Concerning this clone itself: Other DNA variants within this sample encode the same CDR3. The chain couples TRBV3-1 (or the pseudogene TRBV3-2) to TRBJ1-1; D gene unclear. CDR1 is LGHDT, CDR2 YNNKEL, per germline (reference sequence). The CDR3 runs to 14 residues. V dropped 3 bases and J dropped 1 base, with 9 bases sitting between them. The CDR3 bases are TGTGCCAGCAGCCAGGTTGAGGGGAACACTGAAGCTTTCTTT. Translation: CASSQVEGNTEAFF.

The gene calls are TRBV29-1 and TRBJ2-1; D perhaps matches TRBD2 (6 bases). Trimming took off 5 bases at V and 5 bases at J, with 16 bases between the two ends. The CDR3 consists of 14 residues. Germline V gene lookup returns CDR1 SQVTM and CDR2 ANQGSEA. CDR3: CSVSLASFNNEQFF. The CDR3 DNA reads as TGCAGCGTTTCACTAGCCTCGTTTAACAATGAGCAGTTCTTC.

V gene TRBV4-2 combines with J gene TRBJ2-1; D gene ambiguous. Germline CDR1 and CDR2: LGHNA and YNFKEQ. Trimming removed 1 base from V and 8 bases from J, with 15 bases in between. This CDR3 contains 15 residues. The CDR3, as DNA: TGTGCCAGCAGCCAAGGGGCGGTGGGGATCGATGAGCAGTTCTTC. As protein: CASSQGAVGIDEQFF.

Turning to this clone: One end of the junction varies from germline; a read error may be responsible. In DNA, the CDR3 is TGCAGCTTTGACAAGCTCGGGGGTACTGAAGCTTTCTTT. Translating it yields CSFDKLGGTEAFF. The chain links TRBV29-1 to TRBJ1-1, with D perhaps matching TRBD1 (5 bases). The CDR3 loop spans 13 amino acids. Germline values: CDR1 SQVTM, CDR2 ANQGSEA. Complete variable domain (other parts from reference TRBV29-1 and TRBJ1-1): SAVISQKPSRDICQRGTSLTIQCQVDSQVTMMFWYRQQPGQSLTLIATANQGSEATYESGFVIDKFPISRPNLTFSTLTVSNMSPEDSSIYLCSFDKLGGTEAFFGQGTRLTVV.

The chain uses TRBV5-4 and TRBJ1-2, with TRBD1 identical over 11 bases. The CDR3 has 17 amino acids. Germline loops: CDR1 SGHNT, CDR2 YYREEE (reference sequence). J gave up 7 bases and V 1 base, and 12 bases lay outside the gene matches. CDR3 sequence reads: CASSLSVDRGRFGGYTF. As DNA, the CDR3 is TGTGCCAGCAGCTTGTCTGTGGACAGGGGGCGTTTTGGTGGCTACACCTTC.

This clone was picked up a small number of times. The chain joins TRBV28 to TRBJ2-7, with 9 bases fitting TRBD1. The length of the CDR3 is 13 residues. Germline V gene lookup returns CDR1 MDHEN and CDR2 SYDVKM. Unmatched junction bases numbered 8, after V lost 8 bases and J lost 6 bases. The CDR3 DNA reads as TGTGCCAGCTATAGACAGGGGGTTTTCGAGCAGTACTTC. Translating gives CASYRQGVFEQYF.

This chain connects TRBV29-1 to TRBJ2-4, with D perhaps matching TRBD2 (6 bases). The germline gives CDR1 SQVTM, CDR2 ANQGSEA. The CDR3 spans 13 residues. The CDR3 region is CSVRRGAKNIQYF. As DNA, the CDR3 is TGCAGTGTCCGACGGGGGGCCAAAAACATTCAGTACTTC.

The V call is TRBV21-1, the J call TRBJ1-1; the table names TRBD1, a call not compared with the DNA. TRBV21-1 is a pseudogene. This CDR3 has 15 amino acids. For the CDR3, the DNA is TGTGCCAGCAGCAAAGTCAGGGGGCTGGTAGCTGAAGCTTTCTTT. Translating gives CASSKVRGLVAEAFF.